This record looks at one T cell receptor beta chain sequence and its context. Its cognate antigen is unknown. This CDR3 is built from 16 residues. From germline, CDR1 is SGHDT and CDR2 YYEEEE. Trimming took 6 bases from V and 8 from J, leaving 24 bases between them. The treatment: oral pan-JAK inhibitor, 5-10 mg twice daily. These data are taken from a study of CD8+ T cells in alopecia areata. The study's findings and limits: Scalp data also include sequences from resident alphabeta T cells of normal skin. A great number of expanded lesional clones endured in scalp and blood during tofacitinib. Sharing of TCRs across patients appeared less clear than in mice, possibly for HLA-related reasons. Scalp clonality and expanded CD8+ clones among the top 100 showed significant decreases with tofacitinib.

RNA extraction was followed by reverse transcription into cDNA, which acted as the sequencing template. Some clones are missing from TCRdb's copy, which holds only in-frame ones; the method was immunoSEQ multiplex PCR. The data hold 90,000 to 120,000 clones, with 84% observed a single time. This chain joins TRBV5-6 and TRBJ2-1, with a possible D match to TRBD2 (5 bases). The source is a human donor with alopecia areata. Sequences were derived from CD8+ T cells sorted from blood, sampled at week 24, from a patient treated with tofacitinib. DNA for the CDR3: TGTGCCAGCAACCATCCTACTAGGGCTCCCTTGGATGAGCAGTTCTTC. Translation: CASNHPTRAPLDEQFF.